This T cell receptor beta chain was sequenced during a study of shared T cell receptors in the human thymus. Data came from immunoSEQ multiplex PCR; TCRdb stores just in-frame clones and leaves some out. Among 700,000 or so clones listed, roughly 85% were seen once. The CDR3 contains 14 residues. V dropped 8 bases and J dropped 4; count of bases not matched to a gene: 10. Germline CDR1 and CDR2: MDHEN and SYDVKM. These data are also associated with another study on human thymus T cells. As that report states: Having corrective surgery for congenital heart defects, healthy Finnish infants were the ones who donated. Thymus tissue was removed during corrective cardiac surgery. Thymic as well as blood repertoires seemed to favor certain V and J genes unevenly. What related research reported was that thymic repertoires overlapped highly among unrelated individuals.

Sequencing was performed on thymocytes. This TCR was recovered from a girl under three years old with a congenital heart defect. The chain employs TRBV28 and TRBJ2-5; TRBD2 agrees at 7 bases. DNA of the CDR3: TGTGCCAGCCGGGGGGACCAATTCACAGAGACCCAGTACTTC. The encoded protein is CASRGDQFTETQYF.